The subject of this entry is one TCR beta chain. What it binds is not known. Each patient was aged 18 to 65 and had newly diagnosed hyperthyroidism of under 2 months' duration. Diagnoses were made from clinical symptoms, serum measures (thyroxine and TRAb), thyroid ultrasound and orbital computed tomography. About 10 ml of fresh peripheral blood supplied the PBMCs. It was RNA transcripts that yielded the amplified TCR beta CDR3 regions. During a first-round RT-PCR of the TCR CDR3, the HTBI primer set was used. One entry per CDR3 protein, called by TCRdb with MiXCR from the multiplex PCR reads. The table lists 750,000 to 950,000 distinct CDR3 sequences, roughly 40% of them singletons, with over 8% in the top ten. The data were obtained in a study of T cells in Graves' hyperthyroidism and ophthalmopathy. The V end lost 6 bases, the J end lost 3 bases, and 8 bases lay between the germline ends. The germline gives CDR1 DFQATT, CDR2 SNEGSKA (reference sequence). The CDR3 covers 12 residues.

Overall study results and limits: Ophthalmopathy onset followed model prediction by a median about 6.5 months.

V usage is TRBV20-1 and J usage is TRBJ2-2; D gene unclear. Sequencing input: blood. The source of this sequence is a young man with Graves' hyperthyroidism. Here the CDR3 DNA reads TGCAGTGCCATGGGGTACACCGGGGAGCTGTTTTTT. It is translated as CSAMGYTGELFF.